The entry that follows covers one TCR beta chain sequence. This sample is drawn from a study of blood T cell repertoires in COVID-19. For the study at large: Specimens from acute and convalescent COVID-19 originated in the United States, Italy and Spain. PBMCs, B-cell-depleted T cells, or T cells were the source of the cDNA or gDNA that made up the material.

Data came from immunoSEQ multiplex PCR; TCRdb stores just in-frame clones and leaves some out. The data show 500,000 to 600,000 clones, 85% to 90% seen once. V was pared by 3 bases and J by 8 bases, with 11 bases between. This CDR3 region has 14 residues. Germline V CDR1 and CDR2: PRHDT, FYEKMQ (reference sequence). The genes are TRBV13 and TRBJ1-6; D not resolved. This receptor was obtained from a woman between 50 and 59 years old with COVID-19, enrolled during active disease. What was sequenced was peripheral blood. The CDR3 loop reads CASSLDHRDSPLHF. CDR3 DNA: TGTGCCAGCAGCTTGGATCACAGAGATTCACCCCTCCACTTT.